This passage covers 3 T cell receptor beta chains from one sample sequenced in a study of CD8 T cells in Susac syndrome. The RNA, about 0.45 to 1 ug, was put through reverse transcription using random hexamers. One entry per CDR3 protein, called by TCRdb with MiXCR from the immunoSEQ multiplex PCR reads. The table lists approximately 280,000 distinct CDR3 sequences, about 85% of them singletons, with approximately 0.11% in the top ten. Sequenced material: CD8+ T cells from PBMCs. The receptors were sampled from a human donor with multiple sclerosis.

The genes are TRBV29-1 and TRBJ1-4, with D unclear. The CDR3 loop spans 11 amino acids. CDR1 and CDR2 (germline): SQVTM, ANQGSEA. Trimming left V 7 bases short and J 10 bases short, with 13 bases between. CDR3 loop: CSGLGDGKLFF. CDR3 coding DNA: TGCAGCGGCCTCGGTGATGGAAAACTGTTTTTT.

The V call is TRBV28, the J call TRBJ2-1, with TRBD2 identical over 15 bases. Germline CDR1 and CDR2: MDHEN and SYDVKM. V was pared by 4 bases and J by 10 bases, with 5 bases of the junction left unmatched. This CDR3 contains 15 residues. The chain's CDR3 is CASSWTSGREHEQFF. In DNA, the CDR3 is TGTGCCAGCAGTTGGACTAGCGGGAGGGAGCACGAGCAGTTCTTC. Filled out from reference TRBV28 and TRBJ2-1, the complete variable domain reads DVKVTQSSRYLVKRTGEKVFLECVQDMDHENMFWYRQDPGLGLRLIYFSYDVKMKEKGDIPEGYSVSREKKERFSLILESASTNQTSMYLCASSWTSGREHEQFFGPGTRLTVL.

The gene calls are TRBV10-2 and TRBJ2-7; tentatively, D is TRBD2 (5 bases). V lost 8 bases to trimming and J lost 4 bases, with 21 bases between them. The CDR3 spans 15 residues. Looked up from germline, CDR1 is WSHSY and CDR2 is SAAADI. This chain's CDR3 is CASRGSLYNPYEQYF. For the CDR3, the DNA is TGCGCCAGCCGGGGTAGCCTTTACAACCCTTACGAGCAGTACTTC.